This TCR beta chain was recovered during a study of identical twins. It was template switching that added a universal primer site, and there were unique molecular identifiers on the cDNA. One entry per CDR3 protein results from TCRdb running MiXCR on the 5' RACE reads. The data contain hundreds of thousands of distinct CDR3 sequences, 20% to 25% of them singletons. CDR1 and CDR2 from the germline V gene are DFQATT and SNEGSKA (reference sequence). There are 12 residues in the CDR3. V was trimmed by 5 bases and J by 6 bases, leaving 12 bases between them. These data were likewise used in another study, on T cells expressing NK-cell markers. In that study: Restriction of the sorted population to alpha-beta TCR T cells was achieved in several experiments with an anti-gamma-delta TCR antibody.

Sequenced sample: PBMCs. This chain uses TRBV20-1 with TRBJ2-3; no reliable D call. This TCR derives from a woman aged 18-29 years in good health. CDR3 DNA sequence: TGCAGTGCTCCACCACCGTTCGATACGCAGTATTTT. Translated, it gives CSAPPPFDTQYF.